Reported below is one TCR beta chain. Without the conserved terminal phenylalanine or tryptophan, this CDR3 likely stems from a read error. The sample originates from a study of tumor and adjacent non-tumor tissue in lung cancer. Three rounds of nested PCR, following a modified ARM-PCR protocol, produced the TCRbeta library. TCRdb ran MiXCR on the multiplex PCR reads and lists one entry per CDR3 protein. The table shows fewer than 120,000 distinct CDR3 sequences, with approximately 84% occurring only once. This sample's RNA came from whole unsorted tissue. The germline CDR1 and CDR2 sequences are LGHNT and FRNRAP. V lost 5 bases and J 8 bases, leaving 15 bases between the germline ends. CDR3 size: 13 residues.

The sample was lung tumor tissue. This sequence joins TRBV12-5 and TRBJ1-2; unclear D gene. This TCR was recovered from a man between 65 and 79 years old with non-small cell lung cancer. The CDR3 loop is CASGPYAEGGYTS. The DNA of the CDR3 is TGTGCTAGTGGTCCCTACGCAGAGGGAGGCTACACCTCC.